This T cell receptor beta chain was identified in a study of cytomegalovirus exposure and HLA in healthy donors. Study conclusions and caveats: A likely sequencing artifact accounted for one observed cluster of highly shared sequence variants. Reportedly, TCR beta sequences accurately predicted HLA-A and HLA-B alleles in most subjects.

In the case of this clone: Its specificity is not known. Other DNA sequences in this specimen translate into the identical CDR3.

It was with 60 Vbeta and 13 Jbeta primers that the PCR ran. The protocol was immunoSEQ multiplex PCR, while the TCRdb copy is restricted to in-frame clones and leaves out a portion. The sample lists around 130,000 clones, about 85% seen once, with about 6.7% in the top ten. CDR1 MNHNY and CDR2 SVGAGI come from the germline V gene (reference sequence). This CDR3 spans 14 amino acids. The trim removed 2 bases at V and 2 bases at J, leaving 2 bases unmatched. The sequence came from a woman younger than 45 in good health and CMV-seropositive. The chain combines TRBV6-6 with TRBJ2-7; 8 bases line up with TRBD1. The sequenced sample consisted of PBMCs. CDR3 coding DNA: TGTGCCAGCAGTTACGGGACAGGAGCCTACGAGCAGTACTTC. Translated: CASSYGTGAYEQYF.